Presented here are 25 T cell receptor beta chains from one specimen sequenced in a study of shared clonotypes between healthy human individuals. TCRdb's table, derived via immunoSEQ multiplex PCR, lists solely in-frame clones and lacks some. The sample includes a few million clones, about 92% of them seen just once. The sample taken for sequencing was naive CD4+ T cells sorted from blood. As for subset: CD45RA+ positively selected. The receptors shown here come from a young man in good health.

The chain carries TRBV4-1 and TRBJ2-7; D uncertain. The CDR3 has 15 residues. Trimming took 0 bases from V and 7 from J, leaving 16 bases between them. The V gene's germline CDR1 is MGHRA and CDR2 YSYEKL. CDR3 in DNA: TGCGCCAGCAGCCAAGATTCCGCGTCGTCCCGTGAGCAGTACTTC. Translated, it gives CASSQDSASSREQYF.

V and J are TRBV5-4 and TRBJ2-3; tentative D call: TRBD2 (5 bases). Per the germline V gene, CDR1 is SGHNT and CDR2 is YYREEE (reference sequence). There are 15 residues in the CDR3. V was cut by 0 bases and J by 2 bases, with 10 bases left in between. In DNA form, the CDR3 reads TGTGCCAGCAGCTTGGGAGGGTCCACCACAGATACGCAGTATTTT. Translation: CASSLGGSTTDTQYF.

CDR3 DNA: TGTGCCAGCAGCTTGGAAGGGACATACACTGAAGCTTTCTTT. Protein: CASSLEGTYTEAFF. V gene TRBV5-8 combines with J gene TRBJ1-1; a possible D gene is TRBD1 (6 bases). Germline V gene data show CDR1 as SGHTS and CDR2 as YDEGEE. Trimming took off 0 bases at V and 3 bases at J, with 9 bases between the two ends. This CDR3 has 14 amino acids.

The chain uses TRBV29-1 and TRBJ2-7; D is possibly TRBD2 (6 bases). Trimming left V 3 bases short and J 2 bases short, with 17 bases between. The germline V gene has CDR1 SQVTM and CDR2 ANQGSEA. CDR3 length: 15 amino acids. In DNA, the CDR3 is TGCAGCGTTGACGGGGACGGGCGGGGACCCTACGAGCAGTACTTC. Translating gives CSVDGDGRGPYEQYF.

This clone was observed a handful of times. The sample holds other DNA sequences that translate to the same CDR3. The genes are TRBV14 and TRBJ1-1; D is unresolved. Trimming pared 2 bases from V and 0 bases from J, leaving 4 bases between. Germline V gene sequence: CDR1 SGHDN, CDR2 FVKESK. The CDR3 is made up of 13 amino acids. In DNA form, the CDR3 reads TGTGCCAGCAGCCAAACCCTGAACACTGAAGCTTTCTTT. Residues: CASSQTLNTEAFF. The full variable domain, completed using reference TRBV14 and TRBJ1-1, is EAGVTQFPSHSVIEKGQTVTLRCDPISGHDNLYWYRRVMGKEIKFLLHFVKESKQDESGMPNNRFLAERTGGTYSTLKVQPAELEDSGVYFCASSQTLNTEAFFGQGTRLTVV.

The rearrangement links TRBV11-2 to TRBJ2-2; 7 bases map to TRBD2. The CDR3 contains 14 residues. Per germline, CDR1 SGHAT and CDR2 FQNNGV. The V and J ends lost 5 bases and 7 bases, in that order; junction bases with no gene match: 7. Here the CDR3 DNA reads TGTGCCAGCAGCCCACGCGGGAGCGTCGGGGAGCTGTTTTTT. Its protein is CASSPRGSVGELFF.

The CDR3 DNA is TGTGCCAGCAGTTCTGCGGTGGGGCCGGGGACAGGGATTTGGAATGGCTACACCTTC. It encodes CASSSAVGPGTGIWNGYTF. The V gene is TRBV27, the J gene TRBJ1-2; 9 nucleotides align to TRBD1. The ends lost 4 bases at V and 6 bases at J; junction bases unmatched: 21. CDR1 and CDR2 from the germline V gene are MNHEY and SMNVEV (reference sequence). The CDR3 consists of 19 residues.

V is TRBV28 and J is TRBJ1-2; TRBD1 matches 12 bases. Per germline, CDR1 MDHEN and CDR2 SYDVKM. The V gene end was trimmed by 6 bases and the J gene end by 4 bases; junction bases not matched to a gene: 9. The CDR3 sequence is 16 residues long. CDR3 nucleotide sequence: TGTGCCAGCAGACCGACCGGGACAGGGGGCGGCTATGGCTACACCTTC. This codes for CASRPTGTGGGYGYTF.

J is TRBJ1-2 and V is TRBV11-1; 7 nucleotides match TRBD1. Germline V lookup: CDR1 SGHAT, CDR2 FQDESV (reference sequence). This CDR3 spans 14 amino acids. The J segment lost 2 bases and the V segment lost 6 bases, leaving 6 bases of the junction unmatched. CDR3 loop: CASRLGTENYGYTF. CDR3 sequence (DNA): TGTGCCAGCAGGTTGGGGACAGAAAACTATGGCTACACCTTC.

Only one count was recorded for this clone. The V and J genes are TRBV6-1 and TRBJ2-3; 7 bases match TRBD2. The CDR3 runs 15 residues. V lost 5 bases, J lost 6 bases, and 11 bases stayed unmatched. Germline lookup yields CDR1 MNHNS and CDR2 SASEGT. This CDR3 reads CASSPLASGFDTQYF. The CDR3 nucleotides read TGTGCCAGCAGTCCACTTGCTAGCGGTTTCGATACGCAGTATTTT.

The V call is TRBV5-4, the J call TRBJ2-3; TRBD1 agrees at 8 bases. This CDR3 is 14 amino acids long. Trimming at V came to 2 bases and at J to 5 bases, leaving 4 bases not matched to a gene. In germline, CDR1 is SGHNT, CDR2 YYREEE (reference sequence). Here the CDR3 reads CASSFDRGGDTQYF. CDR3 DNA sequence: TGTGCCAGCAGCTTCGACAGGGGAGGAGATACGCAGTATTTT.

The J gene is TRBJ2-3, the V gene TRBV7-3, with a possible D match to TRBD2 (5 bases). Germline V gives CDR1 SGHTA, CDR2 FQGTGA. The CDR3 totals 17 residues. V was clipped by 5 bases and J by 0 bases, with 18 bases between them. Written as DNA, the CDR3 is TGTGCCAGCAGCCCCACTTGGGTGGGCGGGAGCACAGATACGCAGTATTTT. This gives the protein CASSPTWVGGSTDTQYF. The variable domain in full, completed from reference TRBV7-3 and TRBJ2-3, reads GAGVSQTPSNKVTEKGKYVELRCDPISGHTALYWYRQSLGQGPEFLIYFQGTGAADDSGLPNDRFFAVRPEGSVSTLKIQRTERGDSAVYLCASSPTWVGGSTDTQYFGPGTRLTVL.

This sequence joins TRBV2 and TRBJ1-2; maybe TRBD1 (5 bases). The CDR3 is 13 residues long. Trimming stripped 5 bases from V and 1 base from J, with 8 bases between. The V gene's germline CDR1 is SNHLY and CDR2 FYNNEI. Here the CDR3 reads CASSSTVNYGYTF. For the CDR3, the DNA is TGTGCCAGCAGTTCGACAGTTAACTATGGCTACACCTTC.

The CDR3 DNA follows: TGTGCCAGCAGCCCATACAGGGGCACTGAAGCTTTCTTT. Translating it yields CASSPYRGTEAFF. The chain is built from TRBV7-2 and TRBJ1-1; 7 bases are a match to TRBD1. The CDR3 runs 13 residues. CDR1 is SGHTA, CDR2 FQGNSA, per germline. V lost 5 bases and J lost 4; bases outside the gene matches: 4. The full variable domain, with the rest looked up from reference TRBV7-2 and TRBJ1-1, is GAGVSQSPSNKVTEKGKDVELRCDPISGHTALYWYRQSLGQGLEFLIYFQGNSAPDKSGLPSDRFSAERTGGSVSTLTIQRTQQEDSAVYLCASSPYRGTEAFFGQGTRLTVV.

This clone occurred once. Distinct nucleotide sequences in the sample also encode this CDR3. The chain combines TRBV5-1 with TRBJ2-7, with D possibly being TRBD2 (6 bases). Looked up from germline, CDR1 is SGHRS and CDR2 is YFSETQ. V was clipped by 0 bases and J by 3 bases, with 10 bases between them. This CDR3 has 14 amino acids. The CDR3 is CASSLATGGYEQYF. CDR3 DNA: TGCGCCAGCAGCTTGGCGACCGGGGGCTACGAGCAGTACTTC.

About this clone itself: Other DNA sequences of this sample code for an identical CDR3. The chain combines TRBV2 with TRBJ2-7; D is unclear. The CDR3 loop spans 11 amino acids. Germline V gene lookup returns CDR1 SNHLY and CDR2 FYNNEI. Between the trimmed V and J ends, which lost 4 bases and 4 bases, there was a span of 5 bases. CDR3 in DNA: TGTGCCAGCAGTGTCGGTTACGAGCAGTACTTC. Amino acids: CASSVGYEQYF.

Remarks on this clone: Sequence at one end of the junction differs from germline and may be a read error. The gene calls are TRBV6-6 and TRBJ2-7, with 10 bases fitting TRBD2. The germline gives CDR1 MNHNY, CDR2 SVGAGI (reference sequence). The CDR3 loop spans 16 amino acids. CDR3 residues: CASSYSEREGSHEQYF. CDR3 DNA: TGTGCCAGCAGTTACTCAGAGCGGGAGGGCTCCCACGAGCAGTACTTC.

This chain links TRBV29-1 with TRBJ1-1, with D possibly being TRBD1 (6 bases). The CDR3 is made up of 13 amino acids. Deletions cut 3 bases from V and 5 bases from J, with 13 bases between. Germline values: CDR1 SQVTM, CDR2 ANQGSEA. The CDR3 DNA is TGCAGCGTTGATCTGGGGGCGCGGACTGAAGCTTTCTTT. It translates to CSVDLGARTEAFF.

About this clone itself: One end of the junction fails to match germline, which may point to a read error. The V and J genes are TRBV7-7 and TRBJ2-2; D gene unclear. The germline V gene has CDR1 SSHAT and CDR2 FNYEAQ (reference sequence). This CDR3 comprises 15 residues. CDR3 sequence (DNA): TGTGCTAGCAGTCACGCTCTGGGGAACACCGGGGAGCTGTTTTTT. Translating gives CASSHALGNTGELFF.

The CDR3 region has the DNA TGTGCCACCAGCAGAGAGGAAAAAGGCCGGAGCTCCTACGAGCAGTACTTC. Translating gives CATSREEKGRSSYEQYF. V gene TRBV15 combines with J gene TRBJ2-7; unclear D gene. V gave up 0 bases and J gave up 0 bases, with 15 bases separating them. This CDR3 spans 17 amino acids. The germline gives CDR1 LNHNV, CDR2 YYDKDF (reference sequence).

V gene TRBV7-9 combines with J gene TRBJ1-1, with D perhaps TRBD1 (5 bases). The CDR3 runs 14 residues. The ends were cut back, 2 bases at V and 0 bases at J, with 7 bases in the middle. Germline V gene lookup returns CDR1 SEHNR and CDR2 FQNEAQ (reference sequence). CDR3 residues: CASSLTTVNTEAFF. The CDR3 DNA sequence: TGTGCCAGCAGCTTAACGACAGTGAACACTGAAGCTTTCTTT.

The chain links TRBV27 to TRBJ1-1; a weak D match, TRBD1 (6 bases). The CDR3 length is 14 residues. V was trimmed by 6 bases and J by 0 bases, leaving 11 bases between them. CDR1 MNHEY and CDR2 SMNVEV come from the germline V gene (reference sequence). The CDR3 coding sequence is TGTGCCAGCAGGCCTGGACAGTTGAACACTGAAGCTTTCTTT. This codes for CASRPGQLNTEAFF.

The chain combines TRBV6-6 with TRBJ2-7, with a possible D match to TRBD1 (5 bases). V shed 6 bases and J shed 4 bases, with 10 bases lying between them. The germline V gene has CDR1 MNHNY and CDR2 SVGAGI (reference sequence). This CDR3 has 12 amino acids. The CDR3 sequence is CASSQTGYEQYF. For the CDR3, the DNA is TGTGCCAGCAGCCAAACAGGATACGAGCAGTACTTC.

The chain employs TRBV16 and TRBJ1-5; 9 bases fit TRBD1. Trimming took 1 base from V and 7 from J; bases not matched to a gene: 8. The CDR3 loop spans 16 amino acids. Germline V gives CDR1 KGHSY, CDR2 FQNENV. The CDR3 DNA reads TGTGCCAGCAGCCAATTCGTGGACAGGGGTGGCCAGCCCCAGCATTTT. This encodes CASSQFVDRGGQPQHF. The entire variable domain, with the rest obtained from reference TRBV16 and TRBJ1-5, is as follows: GEEVAQTPKHLVRGEGQKAKLYCAPIKGHSYVFWYQQVLKNEFKFLISFQNENVFDETGMPKERFSAKCLPNSPCSLEIQATKLEDSAVYFCASSQFVDRGGQPQHFGDGTRLSIL.

The chain uses TRBV5-8 and TRBJ1-6; no reliable D call. Germline V lookup: CDR1 SGHTS, CDR2 YDEGEE. The CDR3 is 17 amino acids. V lost 0 bases and J lost 3, with 13 bases in between. CDR3 coding DNA: TGTGCCAGCAGCTTGGATGTGGGTTGGGTCTATAATTCACCCCTCCACTTT. Translated, it gives CASSLDVGWVYNSPLHF.